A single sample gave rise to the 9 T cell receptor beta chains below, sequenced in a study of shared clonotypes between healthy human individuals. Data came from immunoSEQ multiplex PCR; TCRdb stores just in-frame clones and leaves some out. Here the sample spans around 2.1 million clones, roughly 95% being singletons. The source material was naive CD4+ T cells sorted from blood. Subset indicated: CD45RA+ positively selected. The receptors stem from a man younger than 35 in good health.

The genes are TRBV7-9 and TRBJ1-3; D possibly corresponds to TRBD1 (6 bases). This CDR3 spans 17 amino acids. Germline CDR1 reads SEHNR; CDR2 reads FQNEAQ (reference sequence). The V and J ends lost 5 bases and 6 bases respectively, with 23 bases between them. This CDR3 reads CASSLRQARSQANTIYF. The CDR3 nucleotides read TGTGCCAGCAGCCTAAGACAGGCAAGGTCACAAGCAAACACCATATATTTT.

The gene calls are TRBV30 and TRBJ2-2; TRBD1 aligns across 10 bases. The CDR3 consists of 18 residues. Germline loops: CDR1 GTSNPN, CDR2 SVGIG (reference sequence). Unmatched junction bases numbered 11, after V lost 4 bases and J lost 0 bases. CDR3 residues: CAWNRDRGFASNTGELFF. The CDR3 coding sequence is TGTGCCTGGAACCGGGACAGGGGTTTTGCCTCGAACACCGGGGAGCTGTTTTTT.

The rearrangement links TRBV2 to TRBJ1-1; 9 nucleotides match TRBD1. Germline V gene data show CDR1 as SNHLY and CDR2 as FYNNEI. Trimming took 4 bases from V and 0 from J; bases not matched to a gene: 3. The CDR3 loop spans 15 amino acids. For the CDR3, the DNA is TGTGCCAGCAGTGGGACAGGGGCTTTGAACACTGAAGCTTTCTTT. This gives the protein CASSGTGALNTEAFF.

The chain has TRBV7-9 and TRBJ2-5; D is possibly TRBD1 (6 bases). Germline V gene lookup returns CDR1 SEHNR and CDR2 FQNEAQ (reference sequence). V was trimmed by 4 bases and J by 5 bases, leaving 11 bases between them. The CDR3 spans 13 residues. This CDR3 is CASSSGVWETQYF. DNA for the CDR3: TGTGCCAGCAGCTCAGGGGTATGGGAGACCCAGTACTTC. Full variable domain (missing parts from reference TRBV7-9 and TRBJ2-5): DTGVSQNPRHKITKRGQNVTFRCDPISEHNRLYWYRQTLGQGPEFLTYFQNEAQLEKSRLLSDRFSAERPKGSFSTLEIQRTEQGDSAMYLCASSSGVWETQYFGPGTRLLVL.

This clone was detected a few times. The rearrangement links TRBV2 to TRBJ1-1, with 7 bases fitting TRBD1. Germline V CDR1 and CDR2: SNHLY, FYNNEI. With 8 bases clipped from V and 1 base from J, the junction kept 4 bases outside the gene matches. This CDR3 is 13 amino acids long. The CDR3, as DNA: TGTGCCAGCCTTGACAGGGAGAACACTGAAGCTTTCTTT. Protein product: CASLDRENTEAFF.

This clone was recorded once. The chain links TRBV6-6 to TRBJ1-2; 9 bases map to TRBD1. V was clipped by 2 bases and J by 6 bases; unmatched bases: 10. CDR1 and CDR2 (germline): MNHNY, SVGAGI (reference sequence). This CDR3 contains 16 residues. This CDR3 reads CASSYPRDRAFHGYTF. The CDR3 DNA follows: TGTGCCAGCAGTTACCCCCGGGACAGGGCCTTTCATGGCTACACCTTC.

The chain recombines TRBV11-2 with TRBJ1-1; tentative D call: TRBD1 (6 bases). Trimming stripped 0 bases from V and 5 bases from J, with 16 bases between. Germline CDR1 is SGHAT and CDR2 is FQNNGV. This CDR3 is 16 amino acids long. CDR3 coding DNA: TGTGCCAGCAGCTTAGACAGGGGCCGTTACAAAACTGAAGCTTTCTTT. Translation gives CASSLDRGRYKTEAFF.

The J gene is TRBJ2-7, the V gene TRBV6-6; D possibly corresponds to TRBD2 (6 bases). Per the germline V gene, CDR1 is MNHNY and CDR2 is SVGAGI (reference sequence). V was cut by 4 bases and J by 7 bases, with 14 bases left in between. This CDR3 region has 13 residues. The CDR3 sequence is CASSSPGSREQYF. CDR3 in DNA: TGTGCCAGCAGTTCCCCCGGGAGCAGGGAGCAGTACTTC.

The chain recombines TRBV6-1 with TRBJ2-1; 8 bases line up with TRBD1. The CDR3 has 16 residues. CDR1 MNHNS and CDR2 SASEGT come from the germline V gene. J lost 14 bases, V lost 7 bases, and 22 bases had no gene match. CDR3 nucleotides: TGTGCCAGCAATGAGATGTCGGGACAGGCCTCAATTCAGGAGTTCTTC. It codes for CASNEMSGQASIQEFF.